This paragraph reports one TCR beta chain. Its target is unknown. The data were taken from a study of OX40 agonist ivuxolimab in advanced cancers. Study-wide background: Checkpoint inhibitors had been given previously to over 30% of patients. Three patients, one with hepatocellular carcinoma and two with cutaneous melanoma, responded partially. Study-wide results and limits: With doses of 0.1-3.0 mg/kg, partial responders showed among the lowest clonal expansion.

The repertoire was sequenced with immunoSEQ multiplex PCR; TCRdb's copy has only in-frame clones and lacks some. The sample includes fewer than 60,000 clones, over 70% of them seen just once. Baseline was the first blood sampling point, followed by cycle 4 day 1 and cycle 7 day 1. This CDR3 is 13 amino acids long. Germline V lookup: CDR1 MNHEY, CDR2 SVGAGI. V trimming: 5 bases; J trimming: 7 bases; junction bases outside the gene matches: 6. Sequences were derived from CD4+ or CD8+ T cells sorted from blood, sampled in a trial of the OX40 agonist ivuxolimab. The TCR sequence derives from an adult with an advanced solid tumor such as melanoma, head and neck, liver or kidney cancer. The V gene is TRBV6-5, the J gene TRBJ2-3; 7 bases match TRBD1. The CDR3 here is CASSRQGTNTQYF. The CDR3 nucleotides are TGTGCCAGCAGTCGACAGGGAACTAATACGCAGTATTTT.